These T cell receptor beta chains were read from a single sample in a study of post-analysis software for immune sequencing data. TCRdb re-called the PCR reads through MiXCR, storing one row per CDR3 protein. Of hundreds of thousands of distinct CDR3 sequences in the sample, 25% to 30% were seen once. Sequenced material: blood. Every receptor here comes from a girl aged 10-17 years with multiple sclerosis. CDR3s include the opening cysteine and the closing phenylalanine or tryptophan. Fields, in order: V gene, J gene, clone size, D gene, CDR3 DNA, CDR3 protein. D genes are given only for firm matches. Where a row states a size, it is once, few, many or the class of an expanded clone; other rows omit it.

TRBV7-2	TRBJ2-3	-	-	TGTGCCAGCAGCTTAGGCCGGGTAGGGGAGTATTTT	CASSLGRVGEYF
TRBV9	TRBJ2-5	-	-	TGTGCCAGCGCCCTGGGGGGCGGGTACCAAGAGACCCAGTACTTC	CASALGGGYQETQYF
TRBV25-1	TRBJ1-6	-	TRBD1	TGTGCCAGCAGTGAAACCCAAGGACAGGGAAGTTCACCCCTCCACTTT	CASSETQGQGSSPLHF
TRBV18	TRBJ1-5	-	-	TGTGCCAGCTCACCAGTCTCAGCTCTGAATCAGCCCCAGCATTTT	CASSPVSALNQPQHF
TRBV5-1	TRBJ2-1	few	TRBD1	TGCGCCAGCAGCTCAATATACAGGGGCTCCTACAATGAGCAGTTCTTC	CASSSIYRGSYNEQFF
TRBV29-1	TRBJ2-5	many	TRBD1	TGCAGCGTTCGACCAGGGGGCTCCCAAGAGACCCAGTACTTC	CSVRPGGSQETQYF
TRBV7-2	TRBJ2-3	many	TRBD2	TGTGCCAGCAGCTTATTAGCGGGCTACACAGATACGCAGTATTTT	CASSLLAGYTDTQYF
TRBV10-3	TRBJ2-3	-	-	TGTGCCATATTCGGGGGAGATACGCAGTATTTT	CAIFGGDTQYF
TRBV10-3	TRBJ2-7	-	TRBD2	TGTGCCATCAGTGACCGACGACTAGCGGTCTCCTACGAGCAGTACTTC	CAISDRRLAVSYEQYF
TRBV18	TRBJ2-3	-	-	TGTGCCAGCTCAAGGACATCGCCTACGTCTAGCACAGATACGCAGTATTTT	CASSRTSPTSSTDTQYF
TRBV7-9	TRBJ1-5	-	-	TGTGCCAGCAGCTTAGCCGCCCAGCCCCAGCATTTT	CASSLAAQPQHF
TRBV27	TRBJ2-1	few	-	TGTGCCAGCATTCATGGGGGGACGGGGACGAATGAGCAGTTCTTC	CASIHGGTGTNEQFF
TRBV4-3	TRBJ1-2	many	TRBD1	TGCGCCAGCAGCCAAGATACAGGGGCGGACTATGGCTACACCTTC	CASSQDTGADYGYTF
TRBV6-5	TRBJ1-2	-	-	TGTGCCAGCAGTTACACCGGACAGTTGCATTCCGGCTACACCTTC	CASSYTGQLHSGYTF
TRBV5-1	TRBJ2-2	-	-	TGCGCCAGCAGCTTGTTGGACACCGGGGAGCTGTTTTTT	CASSLLDTGELFF
TRBV29-1	TRBJ2-4	-	-	TGCAGCGTTGGGGGCTTAGCCAAAAACATTCAGTACTTC	CSVGGLAKNIQYF
TRBV10-3	TRBJ2-2	few	TRBD2	TGTGCCATCAGCCCCCGAGGAGCGGGAGGGATCACCGGGGAGCTGTTTTTT	CAISPRGAGGITGELFF
TRBV6-6	TRBJ2-1	-	-	TGTGCCAACAGTTACTACGGGTTGAATGAGCAGTTCTTC	CANSYYGLNEQFF
TRBV5-1	TRBJ2-5	-	-	TGCGCCAGCGGGCCTGGAGCAGGCGCCCAAGAGACCCAGTACTTC	CASGPGAGAQETQYF
TRBV7-9	TRBJ2-3	-	TRBD2	TGTGCCAGCAGCTTAAGGACTAGCGGCATCTCCTGGGAAACAGATACGCAGTATTTT	CASSLRTSGISWETDTQYF
TRBV29-1	TRBJ1-2	many	TRBD1	TGCAGCGTTGGACAGGGTAATGGCTACACCTTC	CSVGQGNGYTF
TRBV29-1	TRBJ1-5	few	-	TGCAGCGTTGTAGGGGCCCGTGATCAGCCCCAGCATTTT	CSVVGARDQPQHF
TRBV10-3	TRBJ2-6	many	-	TGTGCCATCAGTGAGTCACGGGGCATATCTGGGGCCAACGTCCTGACTTTC	CAISESRGISGANVLTF
TRBV7-6	TRBJ1-1	-	-	TGTGCCAGCAGCTTAGTAAGGGCAGGAGTTACCATGAACACTGAAGCTTTCTTT	CASSLVRAGVTMNTEAFF
TRBV18	TRBJ1-6	-	-	TGTGCCAGCTCACCGACCTGGCGGGCAGAGAATTCACCCCTCCACTTT	CASSPTWRAENSPLHF
TRBV7-2	TRBJ2-7	many	-	TGTGCCAGCAGGACAGGGACTTTCTCCTACGAGCAGTACTTC	CASRTGTFSYEQYF
TRBV9	TRBJ2-3	-	-	TGTGCCAGCAGCCCCGCTCTTTTAGGCACAGATACGCAGTATTTT	CASSPALLGTDTQYF
TRBV4-3	TRBJ1-2	few	-	TGCGCCAGCAGCCAAGTTCGGCGCTATGGCTACACCTTC	CASSQVRRYGYTF
TRBV4-3	TRBJ2-1	few	-	TGCGCCAGCAGCCAAGCCAGGGGCGGGAGCAGGGGGAATGAGCAGTTCTTC	CASSQARGGSRGNEQFF
TRBV20-1	TRBJ2-3	few	-	TGCAGTGCTAGAGACACTTCTAGCACAGATACGCAGTATTTT	CSARDTSSTDTQYF
TRBV14	TRBJ2-5	-	-	TGTGCCAGCAGTCGGACGGAGACCCAAGAGACCCAGTACTTC	CASSRTETQETQYF
TRBV20-1	TRBJ1-5	few	-	TGCAGTGCTAGCGACGATCAGCCCCAGCATTTT	CSASDDQPQHF
TRBV12-3/TRBV12-4	TRBJ2-2	few	TRBD1	TGTGCCAGCGGGGACAGGGTCCACGGGGAGCTGTTTTTT	CASGDRVHGELFF
TRBV7-2	TRBJ2-5	few	-	TGTGCCAGCGCTGGGGTGAACCAAGAGACCCAGTACTTC	CASAGVNQETQYF
TRBV6-5	TRBJ2-7	few	TRBD1	TGTGCCAGCAGCCAAGACAGGGTCCCCTACGAGCAGTACTTC	CASSQDRVPYEQYF
TRBV24-1	TRBJ1-5	few	-	TGTGCCACCAGTTTATCGGGCTCTATAGGGGGAGATCAGCCCCAGCATTTT	CATSLSGSIGGDQPQHF
TRBV20-1	TRBJ2-1	-	-	TGCAGTGCTAGAGCGGGGGAAAGGGGCAATGAGCAGTTCTTC	CSARAGERGNEQFF
TRBV7-2	TRBJ1-6	few	-	TGTGCCAGCAGCTTTAATGCGGACGGCTTACGCTCACCCCTCCACTTT	CASSFNADGLRSPLHF
TRBV12-3/TRBV12-4	TRBJ2-1	-	-	TGTGCCAGCAGCGGTTCGCTAGATAGGGGCAATGAGCAGTTCTTC	CASSGSLDRGNEQFF
TRBV4-3	TRBJ1-5	few	TRBD1	TGCGCCAGCAGACTAGACAGGGACGAAAATCAGCCCCAGCATTTT	CASRLDRDENQPQHF
TRBV14	TRBJ2-1	-	-	TGTGCCAGCAGCAGGAGTACGGGACGGAAATCCTACAATGAGCAGTTCTTC	CASSRSTGRKSYNEQFF
TRBV6-5	TRBJ2-4	few	-	TGTGCCAGCAGTTACGCCCCTGGGGGTGGTGGCCAAAACATTCAGTACTTC	CASSYAPGGGGQNIQYF
TRBV20-1	TRBJ1-1	-	-	TGCAGTGCTAGAGATCGGGGAGGGGCGGTGACTGAAGCTTTCTTT	CSARDRGGAVTEAFF
TRBV6-1	TRBJ2-5	-	-	TGTGTCAGCAGTGTCACCCACCCTTGGGAGCAGTACTTC	CVSSVTHPWEQYF
TRBV6-5	TRBJ2-7	many	-	TGTGCCAGCACCACCCGGGCAGGCGTCACCTACGAGCAGTACTTC	CASTTRAGVTYEQYF
TRBV28	TRBJ1-6	-	-	TGTGCCAGCAGTTTGGGGGACCTCCACTTT	CASSLGDLHF
TRBV2	TRBJ2-3	-	TRBD2	TGTGCCAGCACAAACGGGGGGGCCCTACGGGATACGCAGTATTTT	CASTNGGALRDTQYF
TRBV9	TRBJ2-7	-	TRBD1	TGTGCCAGCAGCTACGACAGGGCCCGTTCCTACGAGCAGTACTTC	CASSYDRARSYEQYF
TRBV7-2	TRBJ1-2	-	-	TGTGCCAGCAGCTTAGCCAGCCCTTGGGGCTACACCTTC	CASSLASPWGYTF
TRBV7-2	TRBJ1-6	many	-	TGTGCCAGCAGCTTAGCCGTTTCACCCCTCCACTTT	CASSLAVSPLHF